One and the same sample provided the 30 T cell receptor beta chains below, sequenced in a study of T cell responses to AZD1222 COVID-19 vaccine. Data came from immunoSEQ multiplex PCR; TCRdb stores just in-frame clones and leaves some out. The sample includes about 83,000 clones, roughly 90% of them seen just once. The sample here was peripheral blood, taken on day 0 of MenACWY control vaccination. The source of these receptors is an adult in good health.

The chain recombines TRBV30 with TRBJ1-2; D gene unclear. The V gene lost 1 base and the J gene lost 4 bases, with 7 bases spanning the gap. CDR1 and CDR2 (germline): GTSNPN, SVGIG (reference sequence). The CDR3 length is 12 residues. The CDR3 DNA sequence: TGTGCCTGGAGTGGGGGAAGCTATGGCTACACCTTC. Its translation is CAWSGGSYGYTF.

This rearrangement joins TRBV5-4 to TRBJ1-4; TRBD1 matches at 10 bases. CDR1 and CDR2 (germline): SGHNT, YYREEE (reference sequence). J was trimmed by 1 base and V by 9 bases; bases with no gene match: 6. This CDR3 has 15 residues. CDR3 residues: CATGQGVETNEKLFF. The CDR3, as DNA: TGTGCCACCGGACAGGGGGTAGAAACTAATGAAAAACTGTTTTTT.

V gene TRBV15 combines with J gene TRBJ1-3; D gene unclear. The CDR3 totals 16 residues. V was clipped by 3 bases and J by 0 bases, with 12 bases between them. Germline CDR1 and CDR2: LNHNV and YYDKDF (reference sequence). CDR3 sequence: CATSSSKWGSGNTIYF. CDR3 in DNA: TGTGCCACCAGCAGTTCCAAGTGGGGCTCTGGAAACACCATATATTTT.

This chain connects TRBV6-1 to TRBJ1-5; D not certain. The CDR3 is 16 residues long. Germline lookup yields CDR1 MNHNS and CDR2 SASEGT. V lost 2 bases to trimming and J lost 0 bases, with 11 bases between them. The CDR3, as DNA: TGTGCCAGCAGTGAATTCCCCGGGTATAGCAATCAGCCCCAGCATTTT. Residues: CASSEFPGYSNQPQHF.

The chain joins TRBV4-3 to TRBJ2-1, with 7 nucleotides matching TRBD2. CDR3 length equals 19 residues. CDR1 LGHNA and CDR2 YSLEER come from the germline V gene. The J segment lost 0 bases and the V segment lost 0 bases, leaving 11 bases of the junction unmatched. CDR3 residues: CASSQDPPSGIISYNEQFF. As DNA, the CDR3 is TGCGCCAGCAGCCAAGATCCCCCCAGCGGGATCATCTCCTACAATGAGCAGTTCTTC.

The chain recombines TRBV7-2 with TRBJ1-1; 8 nucleotides line up with TRBD1. The germline V gene encodes CDR1 SGHTA and CDR2 FQGNSA. This CDR3 spans 17 amino acids. The V and J ends lost 0 bases and 3 bases, in that order; junction bases with no gene match: 9. The CDR3 bases are TGTGCCAGCAGCTTAGCCCAGGGGGCGGGAGGTTACACTGAAGCTTTCTTT. This translates into CASSLAQGAGGYTEAFF.

The chain joins TRBV10-1 to TRBJ2-7; TRBD1 matches 9 bases. The CDR3 sequence is 14 residues long. The ends lost 4 bases at V and 3 bases at J; junction bases unmatched: 4. CDR1 is WNHNN, CDR2 SYGVQD, per germline (reference sequence). In DNA form, the CDR3 reads TGCGCCAGCAGTGGCCCGACAGGGGGCTACGAGCAGTACTTC. Translation gives CASSGPTGGYEQYF.

This clone has just a few counts. V usage is TRBV4-1 and J usage is TRBJ1-5, with TRBD1 as a possible D gene (5 bases). Germline V gives CDR1 MGHRA, CDR2 YSYEKL. The CDR3 is 15 amino acids. Deletions cut 2 bases from V and 5 bases from J, with 13 bases between. CDR3 DNA sequence: TGCGCCAGCAGCCAACACAGCCCGGGGGATCAGCCCCAGCATTTT. It encodes CASSQHSPGDQPQHF.

This clone appeared a few times. The rearrangement joins TRBV7-8 to TRBJ2-2, with D unresolved. V was cut by 5 bases and J by 3 bases, with 7 bases left in between. Germline lookup yields CDR1 SGHVS and CDR2 FQNEAQ. This CDR3 region has 13 residues. CDR3 nucleotides: TGTGCCAGCAGCCGCCGGGACACCGGGGAGCTGTTTTTT. Translation: CASSRRDTGELFF.

This clone was seen only once. This rearrangement joins TRBV2 to TRBJ2-5; 7 nucleotides agree with TRBD1. J gave up 1 base and V 7 bases, and 9 bases lay outside the gene matches. CDR3 length: 15 amino acids. Germline V gene sequence: CDR1 SNHLY, CDR2 FYNNEI. The DNA for the CDR3 is TGTGCCAGCAACCTGAGGGGGCCCCTCCAAGAGACCCAGTACTTC. Protein sequence: CASNLRGPLQETQYF.

The gene calls are TRBV7-2 and TRBJ2-3; D not certain. V was shortened by 6 bases and J by 6 bases, with 22 bases between the two germline ends. This CDR3 is 16 amino acids long. In germline, CDR1 is SGHTA, CDR2 FQGNSA. CDR3 region: CASSLKGKSVPDTQYF. The DNA for the CDR3 is TGTGCCAGCAGTCTAAAGGGAAAGTCAGTCCCGGATACGCAGTATTTT.

V is TRBV5-1 and J is TRBJ2-3, with a weak D call TRBD2 (6 bases). CDR3 length: 16 amino acids. Germline V CDR1 and CDR2: SGHRS, YFSETQ. Trimming took 1 base from V and 2 from J, leaving 14 bases between them. The CDR3 region has the DNA TGCGCCAGCAGCTTGTCAGGGACTGGTAACACAGATACGCAGTATTTT. It codes for CASSLSGTGNTDTQYF.

The rearrangement joins TRBV28 to TRBJ1-2; D is undetermined. Germline V CDR1 and CDR2: MDHEN, SYDVKM. V shed 5 bases and J shed 2 bases, with 12 bases lying between them. There are 14 residues in the CDR3. CDR3 sequence (DNA): TGTGCCAGCAGTCCCCGAGGCGGGAACTATGGCTACACCTTC. Its translation is CASSPRGGNYGYTF.

The chain has TRBV10-3 and TRBJ1-1; D is possibly TRBD1 (6 bases). Between the trimmed V and J ends, which lost 10 bases and 3 bases, there was a span of 18 bases. The length of the CDR3 is 14 residues. Germline lookup yields CDR1 ENHRY and CDR2 SYGVKD. The CDR3 DNA follows: TGTGCCACTAGTACAAGCAGGGGCGACACTGAAGCTTTCTTT. The encoded protein is CATSTSRGDTEAFF.

The count of this clone is one. CDR3: CASSPPAGETQYF. In DNA, the CDR3 is TGTGCCAGCTCACCACCGGCGGGAGAGACCCAGTACTTC. The chain recombines TRBV18 with TRBJ2-5, with a possible D match to TRBD2 (5 bases). CDR1 and CDR2 (germline): KGHSH, LQKENI. V gave up 0 bases and J gave up 4 bases, with 6 bases separating them. The CDR3 is made up of 13 amino acids. Using reference TRBV18 and TRBJ2-5 for the parts outside the CDR3, the full variable domain is NAGVMQNPRHLVRRRGQEARLRCSPMKGHSHVYWYRQLPEEGLKFMVYLQKENIIDESGMPKERFSAEFPKEGPSILRIQQVVRGDSAAYFCASSPPAGETQYFGPGTRLLVL.

This sequence joins TRBV3-1 (or the pseudogene TRBV3-2) and TRBJ2-1; no clear D gene. Germline V CDR1 and CDR2: LGHDT, YNNKEL (reference sequence). The CDR3 contains 13 residues. Deletions cut 2 bases from V and 8 bases from J, with 10 bases between. CDR3 nucleotide sequence: TGTGCCAGCAGCCAAACAGCTCGGGATGAGCAGTTCTTC. Its translation: CASSQTARDEQFF.

The chain employs TRBV14 and TRBJ2-7; D is undetermined. V was trimmed by 4 bases and J by 1 base, leaving 8 bases between them. The CDR3 sequence is 13 residues long. Germline V gene data show CDR1 as SGHDN and CDR2 as FVKESK. DNA for the CDR3: TGTGCCAGCAGCCGAATCCTTTCCTACGAGCAGTACTTC. Its translation: CASSRILSYEQYF.

This sequence joins TRBV3-1 (or the pseudogene TRBV3-2) and TRBJ1-2, with D tentatively TRBD1 (6 bases). V lost 0 bases and J 4 bases, leaving 27 bases between the germline ends. The CDR3 spans 20 residues. From germline, CDR1 is LGHDT and CDR2 YNNKEL (reference sequence). The CDR3 loop reads CASSQDGARGWGPQFYGYTF. The CDR3 bases are TGTGCCAGCAGCCAAGATGGCGCCCGGGGTTGGGGGCCCCAATTCTATGGCTACACCTTC.

This sequence joins TRBV18 and TRBJ1-3; D gene ambiguous. Trimming shortened V by 2 bases and J by 0 bases, and 5 bases separated the two germline ends. CDR3 length: 14 amino acids. The germline V gene has CDR1 KGHSH and CDR2 LQKENI. The CDR3 here is CASSPEISGNTIYF. CDR3 DNA sequence: TGTGCCAGCTCACCAGAGATCTCTGGAAACACCATATATTTT.

The DNA of the CDR3 is TGTGCCACCCGAAGAGAGAACACCATATATTTT. Translated: CATRRENTIYF. The chain uses TRBV6-5 and TRBJ1-3; D is undetermined. The CDR3 loop spans 11 amino acids. V lost 10 bases and J lost 7, with 11 bases in between. Germline V gene lookup returns CDR1 MNHEY and CDR2 SVGAGI.

This clone was observed a single time. One end of the junction fails to match germline, which may point to a read error. The chain combines TRBV30 with TRBJ2-1; 11 bases fit TRBD2. The CDR3 covers 13 residues. Per germline, CDR1 GTSNPN and CDR2 SVGIG (reference sequence). The CDR3, as DNA: TGTGCCTGGACCCTTGGGACTAGCGGCCGTCCTATCTTC. Amino acid sequence: CAWTLGTSGRPIF.

V is TRBV21-1 and J is TRBJ2-7; TRBD1 was called by the table and not checked on the DNA. TRBV21-1 counts as a pseudogene. The CDR3 contains 16 residues. CDR3 amino acids: CASSKGRDITTYEQYF. The CDR3 nucleotides are TGTGCCAGCAGCAAAGGTAGGGACATTACTACCTACGAGCAGTACTTC.

The rearrangement joins TRBV6-5 to TRBJ1-3; D not resolved. CDR1 and CDR2 from the germline V gene are MNHEY and SVGAGI. V was pared by 6 bases and J by 1 base, with 10 bases between. The CDR3 covers 14 residues. Written as DNA, the CDR3 is TGTGCCAGCAGGTTAGGGAATTCTGGAAACACCATATATTTT. It yields the protein CASRLGNSGNTIYF.

The chain joins TRBV30 to TRBJ1-5, with TRBD1 identical over 8 bases. CDR1 and CDR2 from the germline V gene are GTSNPN and SVGIG (reference sequence). This CDR3 is built from 15 residues. J lost 7 bases, V lost 2 bases, and 10 bases had no gene match. CDR3 coding DNA: TGTGCCTGGAGTATGGGACAGGCCGGAAACCAGCCCCAGCATTTT. Translation gives CAWSMGQAGNQPQHF. The whole variable domain, remainder taken from reference TRBV30 and TRBJ1-5, is SQTIHQWPATLVQPVGSPLSLECTVEGTSNPNLYWYRQAAGRGLQLLFYSVGIGQISSEVPQNLSASRPQDRQFILSSKKLLLSDSGFYLCAWSMGQAGNQPQHFGDGTRLSIL.

The chain uses TRBV7-2 and TRBJ2-3, with TRBD2 as a possible D gene (5 bases). Germline V CDR1 and CDR2: SGHTA, FQGNSA. V dropped 4 bases and J dropped 7 bases, with 12 bases sitting between them. CDR3 length: 13 residues. CDR3 sequence reads: CASSSQEEYTQYF. The DNA for the CDR3 is TGTGCCAGCAGCTCCCAGGAGGAATATACGCAGTATTTT.

CDR3 sequence: CACSPGGFPNYGYTF. In DNA, the CDR3 is TGTGCCTGCTCGCCGGGGGGGTTTCCTAACTATGGCTACACCTTC. This chain links TRBV28 with TRBJ1-2; D might be TRBD1 (5 bases). Germline V gene sequence: CDR1 MDHEN, CDR2 SYDVKM. The V gene lost 11 bases and the J gene lost 0 bases, with 19 bases spanning the gap. There are 15 residues in the CDR3.

This rearrangement joins TRBV19 to TRBJ2-7; D not resolved. CDR1 LNHDA and CDR2 SQIVND come from the germline V gene (reference sequence). The V end was cut by 8 bases, the J end by 4 bases, with 9 bases between. The CDR3 loop spans 11 amino acids. The CDR3 here is CASSSLYEQYF. The CDR3 coding sequence is TGTGCCAGTTCCAGCCTTTACGAGCAGTACTTC.

The chain joins TRBV28 to TRBJ2-7; D remains unclear. The CDR3 sequence is 13 residues long. Looked up from germline, CDR1 is MDHEN and CDR2 is SYDVKM. Trimming left V 5 bases short and J 5 bases short, with 13 bases between. CDR3 coding DNA: TGTGCCAGCAGTCCCCTGGCTCCCAACGAGCAGTACTTC. Protein sequence: CASSPLAPNEQYF.

The chain employs TRBV18 and TRBJ2-4; TRBD2 matches at 8 bases. Germline assignment: CDR1 KGHSH and CDR2 LQKENI. This CDR3 has 15 residues. The trim removed 3 bases at V and 8 bases at J, leaving 9 bases unmatched. The CDR3 DNA follows: TGTGCCAGCTCACCCCCTCCGGGAGGGCCAGACATTCAGTACTTC. The encoded protein is CASSPPPGGPDIQYF.

In its sample, this clone was seen a few times. The CDR3 coding sequence is TGTGCCAGCAAATTAGGAGGTTCGGGAACTGAAGCTTTCTTT. As protein: CASKLGGSGTEAFF. V is TRBV6-5 and J is TRBJ1-1; D unresolved. V was shortened by 7 bases and J by 5 bases, with 17 bases between the two germline ends. In germline, CDR1 is MNHEY, CDR2 SVGAGI. The CDR3 sequence is 14 residues long.